One T cell receptor (beta chain) is described in this entry. This record belongs to a study of blood T cell repertoires in COVID-19. Across the study: The United States, Italy and Spain supplied acute and convalescent COVID-19 samples.

In the study's own analysis: Using reference gene primer amplification, nucleated cell counts were estimated. The repertoire was sequenced with immunoSEQ multiplex PCR; TCRdb's copy has only in-frame clones and lacks some. From that table come the V and J calls and clone size; the DNA was used to work out D and trimming. The data hold roughly 380,000 clones, with roughly 86% observed a single time. The receptor was isolated from a human donor with acute or convalescent COVID-19. The donor label of this sample is uncertain. What was sequenced was peripheral blood.

The CDR3, as DNA: TGTGCCAGCAGGTACGAAGGGGGCGTCAGCTCCTACGAGCAGTACTTC. This encodes CASRYEGGVSSYEQYF. The genes are TRBV6-5 and TRBJ2-7; 7 bases line up with TRBD1. Germline V gives CDR1 MNHEY, CDR2 SVGAGI. The CDR3 runs 16 residues. V dropped 6 bases and J dropped 0; count of bases not matched to a gene: 11.